This TCR beta chain was sequenced during a study of regulatory T cells in long-lasting Graves disease. As for time point: newly diagnosed GD, antithyroid drugs for less than 3 months. RNA extracted from PBMCs served as the sequencing template. Arm-PCR with iRepertoire HTBI primers amplified the CDR3 regions for these TCR beta libraries. Via MiXCR, TCRdb re-called the multiplex PCR reads, giving one row per CDR3 protein. The sample includes 300,000 to 400,000 distinct CDR3 sequences, roughly 16% of them seen just once. Deletions cut 2 bases from V and 1 base from J, with 11 bases between. Looked up from germline, CDR1 is KGHSH and CDR2 is LQKENI. The length of the CDR3 is 15 residues.

This clonotype was sampled from a female donor with Graves disease. The chain recombines TRBV18 with TRBJ1-1; D is unresolved. Material: peripheral blood mononuclear cells (PBMCs), obtained at new diagnosis, from a patient treated with antithyroid drugs. The CDR3 protein is CASSPFNSGNTEAFF. The CDR3, as DNA: TGTGCCAGCTCACCATTTAACAGTGGGAACACTGAAGCTTTCTTT.